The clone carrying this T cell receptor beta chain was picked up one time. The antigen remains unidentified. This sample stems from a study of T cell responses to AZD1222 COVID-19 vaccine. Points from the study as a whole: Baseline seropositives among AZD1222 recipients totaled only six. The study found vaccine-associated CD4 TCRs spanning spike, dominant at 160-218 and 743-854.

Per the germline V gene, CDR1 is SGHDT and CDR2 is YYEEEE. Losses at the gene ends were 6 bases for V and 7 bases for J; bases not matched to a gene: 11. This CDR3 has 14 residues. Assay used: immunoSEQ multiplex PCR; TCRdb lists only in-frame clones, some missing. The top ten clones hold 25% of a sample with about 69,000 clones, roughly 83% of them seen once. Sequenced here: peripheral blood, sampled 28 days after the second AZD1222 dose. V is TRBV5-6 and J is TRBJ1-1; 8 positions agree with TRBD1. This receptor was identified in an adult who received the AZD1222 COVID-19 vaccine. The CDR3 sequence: CASNVQGGNGEAFF. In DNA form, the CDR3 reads TGTGCCAGCAACGTACAGGGGGGCAATGGTGAAGCTTTCTTT. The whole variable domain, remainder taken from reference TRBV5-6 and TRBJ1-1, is DAGVTQSPTHLIKTRGQQVTLRCSPKSGHDTVSWYQQALGQGPQFIFQYYEEEERQRGNFPDRFSGHQFPNYSSELNVNALLLGDSALYLCASNVQGGNGEAFFGQGTRLTVV.